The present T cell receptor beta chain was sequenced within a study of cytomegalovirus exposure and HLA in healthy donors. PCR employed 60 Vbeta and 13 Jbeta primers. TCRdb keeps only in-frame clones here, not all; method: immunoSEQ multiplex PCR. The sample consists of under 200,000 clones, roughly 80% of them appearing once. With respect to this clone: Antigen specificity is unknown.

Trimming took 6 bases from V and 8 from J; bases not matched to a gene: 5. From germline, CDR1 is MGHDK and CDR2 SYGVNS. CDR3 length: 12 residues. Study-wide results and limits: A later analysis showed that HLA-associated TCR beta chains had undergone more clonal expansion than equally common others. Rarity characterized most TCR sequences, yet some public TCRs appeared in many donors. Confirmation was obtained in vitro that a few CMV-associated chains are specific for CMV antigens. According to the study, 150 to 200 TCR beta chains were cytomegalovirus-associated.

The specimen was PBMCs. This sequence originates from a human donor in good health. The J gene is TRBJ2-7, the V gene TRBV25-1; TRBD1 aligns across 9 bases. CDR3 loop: CASRGDRAKQYF. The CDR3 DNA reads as TGTGCCAGCAGGGGGGACAGGGCCAAGCAGTACTTC.